Below are 25 T cell receptor beta chains sequenced from a single sample in a study of shared clonotypes between healthy human individuals. Method: immunoSEQ multiplex PCR; TCRdb's copy keeps in-frame clones and lacks some. The data contain millions of clones, approximately 94% of them singletons. The naive CD8 fraction comprised CD45RO-negative cells positively selected for CCR7 and excluded terminally differentiated effector memory CD45RA+ cells. Material: naive CD8+ T cells from PBMCs. The receptors originated from a man aged 18 to 30 in good health. Some clones in this sample may be carry-over from other donors' samples.

The chain combines TRBV4-3 with TRBJ1-2; maybe TRBD1 (5 bases). CDR1 is LGHNA, CDR2 YSLEER, per germline. With 0 bases removed from V and 8 bases from J, the gap between germline ends came to 10 bases. The CDR3 sequence is 13 residues long. The CDR3 region has the DNA TGCGCCAGCAGCCAAGATGGGAGGGGCGGCTACACCTTC. This translates into CASSQDGRGGYTF.

The chain carries TRBV4-3 and TRBJ2-5; no reliable D call. CDR1 LGHNA and CDR2 YSLEER come from the germline V gene. The length of the CDR3 is 14 residues. V was trimmed by 1 base and J by 4 bases, leaving 10 bases between them. The CDR3 DNA is TGCGCCAGCAGCCAAGTAGAAGGGCTAGAGACCCAGTACTTC. This codes for CASSQVEGLETQYF.

V gene TRBV29-1 combines with J gene TRBJ1-1; the D gene is possibly TRBD1 (5 bases). This CDR3 is built from 13 residues. The germline CDR1 and CDR2 sequences are SQVTM and ANQGSEA. Trimming shortened V by 5 bases and J by 5 bases, and 15 bases separated the two germline ends. The CDR3 protein is CSVSAGLGTEAFF. CDR3 coding DNA: TGCAGCGTTAGTGCAGGGTTGGGGACTGAAGCTTTCTTT.

The chain couples TRBV9 to TRBJ2-1, with D possibly TRBD2 on 5 matching bases. This CDR3 spans 13 amino acids. Germline values: CDR1 SGDLS, CDR2 YYNGEE. The V and J ends lost 4 bases and 7 bases respectively, with 12 bases between them. The CDR3 protein is CASSPRGVNEQFF. The CDR3 DNA reads as TGTGCCAGCAGCCCCCGGGGAGTAAATGAGCAGTTCTTC.

This chain joins TRBV9 and TRBJ2-1; 12 bases match TRBD2. Germline V gene data show CDR1 as SGDLS and CDR2 as YYNGEE. CDR3 size: 15 residues. V lost 2 bases and J lost 7; bases outside the gene matches: 4. CDR3 region: CASSVGLAGRNEQFF. The CDR3, as DNA: TGTGCCAGCAGCGTCGGACTAGCGGGGAGGAATGAGCAGTTCTTC.

This clone came up a few times. J is TRBJ2-7 and V is TRBV15; 8 nucleotides align to TRBD2. Germline V gene lookup returns CDR1 LNHNV and CDR2 YYDKDF (reference sequence). This CDR3 is built from 15 residues. The J segment lost 5 bases and the V segment lost 5 bases, leaving 11 bases of the junction unmatched. CDR3 nucleotides: TGTGCCACCAGCCGAGGGACCGCCGGGGGGGACGAGCAGTACTTC. Its translation: CATSRGTAGGDEQYF.

V and J are TRBV27 and TRBJ2-1; D perhaps matches TRBD1 (5 bases). V was trimmed by 5 bases and J by 8 bases, leaving 16 bases between them. This CDR3 region has 14 residues. The germline CDR1 and CDR2 sequences are MNHEY and SMNVEV (reference sequence). The CDR3 DNA reads TGTGCCAGCAGTCTACATTCTATACAGGATGAGCAGTTCTTC. This sequence encodes CASSLHSIQDEQFF.

The rearrangement links TRBV5-5 to TRBJ1-4; D gene uncertain. Germline V CDR1 and CDR2: SGHKS, YYEKEE (reference sequence). CDR3 length equals 13 residues. Trimming removed 5 bases from V and 5 bases from J, with 10 bases in between. The CDR3 nucleotides read TGTGCCAGCAGTCTGACCCCGAATGAAAAACTGTTTTTT. Translated, it gives CASSLTPNEKLFF.

This clone has only one observation. The rearrangement uses TRBV5-4 and TRBJ2-7; D is possibly TRBD1 or TRBD2 (7 bases each). V shed 3 bases and J shed 3 bases, with 19 bases lying between them. This CDR3 contains 16 residues. Germline V gene data show CDR1 as SGHNT and CDR2 as YYREEE (reference sequence). In nucleotides, the CDR3 is TGTGCCAGCAGCTGGGGGGGACAGCGCTTCGGCTACGAGCAGTACTTC. Protein: CASSWGGQRFGYEQYF.

The chain combines TRBV13 with TRBJ2-7; TRBD1 agrees at 7 bases. V shed 5 bases, J shed 4 bases, and the junction held 2 bases outside the gene matches. CDR1 is PRHDT and CDR2 is FYEKMQ in the germline V gene (reference sequence). The CDR3 covers 12 residues. The CDR3 reads CASSPGQYEQYF. DNA of the CDR3: TGTGCCAGCAGCCCGGGACAGTACGAGCAGTACTTC.

This clone came up a few times. The chain employs TRBV6-5 and TRBJ2-2; the D is unclear. The CDR3 covers 11 residues. V lost 2 bases and J 6 bases, leaving 1 base between the germline ends. Germline CDR1 reads MNHEY; CDR2 reads SVGAGI. The CDR3 protein is CASSYPGELFF. The CDR3 coding sequence is TGTGCCAGCAGTTACCCCGGGGAGCTGTTTTTT.

This rearrangement joins TRBV7-2 to TRBJ2-1; perhaps TRBD1 as D (6 bases). The CDR3 has 13 amino acids. Trimming stripped 4 bases from V and 7 bases from J, with 11 bases between. Germline-derived CDR1 and CDR2 are SGHTA and FQGNSA. The CDR3, as DNA: TGTGCCAGCAGCTCCCTGACAGGAAATGAGCAGTTCTTC. Amino acids: CASSSLTGNEQFF.

V usage is TRBV6-4 and J usage is TRBJ2-1; D not resolved. Germline V gene lookup returns CDR1 MRHNA and CDR2 SNTAGT. Trimming took 2 bases from V and 8 from J, leaving 10 bases between them. The CDR3 runs to 13 residues. CDR3 residues: CASSDGRFHEQFF. CDR3 bases: TGTGCCAGCAGTGACGGAAGATTCCATGAGCAGTTCTTC.

The chain is built from TRBV2 and TRBJ2-3; weak D call: TRBD2 (6 bases). Trimming pared 2 bases from V and 2 bases from J, leaving 11 bases between. CDR3 length equals 15 residues. In germline, CDR1 is SNHLY, CDR2 FYNNEI. In DNA, the CDR3 is TGTGCCAGCAGTGAATGGGCTAGCGACACAGATACGCAGTATTTT. Its translation: CASSEWASDTDTQYF. Supplemented by reference TRBV2 and TRBJ2-3, the full variable domain reads EPEVTQTPSHQVTQMGQEVILRCVPISNHLYFYWYRQILGQKVEFLVSFYNNEISEKSEIFDDQFSVERPDGSNFTLKIRSTKLEDSAMYFCASSEWASDTDTQYFGPGTRLTVL.

This chain links TRBV29-1 with TRBJ1-1; 7 bases match TRBD1. Germline V gene sequence: CDR1 SQVTM, CDR2 ANQGSEA. The CDR3 runs 13 residues. J was trimmed by 8 bases and V by 2 bases; bases with no gene match: 8. CDR3 sequence (DNA): TGCAGCGTTGAATTTACAAGGGGGCCGGAAGCTTTCTTT. This codes for CSVEFTRGPEAFF.

V is TRBV4-3 and J is TRBJ1-2, with 9 bases identical to TRBD1. Germline V gene data show CDR1 as LGHNA and CDR2 as YSLEER. The V segment lost 4 bases and the J segment 3 bases; nucleotides outside the gene matches: 9. The CDR3 extends over 16 amino acids. The CDR3 reads CASSPSGTGRHYGYTF. The CDR3 DNA reads as TGCGCCAGCAGCCCCTCCGGGACAGGGAGACACTATGGCTACACCTTC.

Worth noting for this clone: The same CDR3 arises from other DNA sequences in this sample as well. CDR3 amino acids: CASSPSGQGGYEQYF. In DNA, the CDR3 is TGTGCCAGCAGTCCCTCCGGACAGGGGGGTTACGAGCAGTACTTC. V usage is TRBV28 and J usage is TRBJ2-7; the match to TRBD1 covers 10 bases. Germline CDR1 MDHEN, CDR2 SYDVKM. The V and J ends lost 5 bases and 4 bases, in that order; junction bases with no gene match: 8. The CDR3 length is 15 residues.

This clone turned up a few times. The chain has TRBV30 and TRBJ2-1, with D uncertain. CDR1 is GTSNPN, CDR2 SVGIG, per germline (reference sequence). The CDR3 runs 14 residues. Trimming shortened V by 0 bases and J by 12 bases, and 18 bases separated the two germline ends. The CDR3 nucleotides read TGTGCCTGGAGTGTACGCATTATTGGTTATGGGCAGTTCTTC. Amino acid sequence: CAWSVRIIGYGQFF.

The genes are TRBV2 and TRBJ1-2, with TRBD1 identical over 8 bases. The germline CDR1 and CDR2 sequences are SNHLY and FYNNEI. Trimming removed 7 bases from V and 2 bases from J; junction bases left unmatched: 18. The CDR3 runs to 18 residues. The CDR3: CASTSPFFARQGNYGYTF. The CDR3 DNA reads TGTGCCAGCACCTCCCCTTTTTTCGCCCGACAGGGGAACTATGGCTACACCTTC.

This clone has only one observation. The rearrangement links TRBV5-6 to TRBJ2-1; D possibly corresponds to TRBD1 (6 bases). This CDR3 contains 17 residues. V lost 3 bases and J lost 7, with 23 bases in between. Germline values: CDR1 SGHDT, CDR2 YYEEEE. The CDR3 nucleotides read TGTGCCAGCAGCTACCTGACTGAAAGGGGGTTAGGAAATGAGCAGTTCTTC. This encodes CASSYLTERGLGNEQFF.

The chain combines TRBV28 with TRBJ1-5, with TRBD1 matching over 7 bases. V was clipped by 4 bases and J by 4 bases; unmatched bases: 10. CDR3 length: 16 amino acids. CDR1 MDHEN and CDR2 SYDVKM come from the germline V gene. CDR3 protein: CASSSGEQGNNQPQHF. CDR3 DNA: TGTGCCAGCAGTTCTGGGGAACAGGGGAATAATCAGCCCCAGCATTTT.

The chain couples TRBV28 to TRBJ2-3, with a tentative D call TRBD2 (6 bases). Trimming left V 1 base short and J 0 bases short, with 17 bases between. The CDR3 spans 18 residues. The germline CDR1 and CDR2 sequences are MDHEN and SYDVKM. The CDR3 loop reads CASSLYGFLSGSTDTQYF. CDR3 bases: TGTGCCAGCAGTTTATACGGATTCTTAAGCGGGAGCACAGATACGCAGTATTTT.

This chain uses TRBV28 with TRBJ2-1; TRBD1 or TRBD2 may be the D gene (6 bases each). CDR3 length: 14 amino acids. CDR1 and CDR2 (germline): MDHEN, SYDVKM. Trimming removed 7 bases from V and 6 bases from J, with 16 bases in between. The CDR3 bases are TGTGCCAGCAACTATAGGGGGGTTTTCAATGAGCAGTTCTTC. This gives the protein CASNYRGVFNEQFF.

V and J are TRBV11-2 and TRBJ2-7, with D uncertain. This CDR3 contains 13 residues. V was pared by 5 bases and J by 2 bases, with 10 bases between. Germline V gene lookup returns CDR1 SGHAT and CDR2 FQNNGV. CDR3 in DNA: TGTGCCAGCAGCCTTGCGATTCCCTACGAGCAGTACTTC. It translates to CASSLAIPYEQYF.

V usage is TRBV9 and J usage is TRBJ2-5; perhaps TRBD1 as D (7 bases). V lost 3 bases and J lost 9, with 24 bases in between. Germline lookup yields CDR1 SGDLS and CDR2 YYNGEE. The CDR3 has 16 residues. The DNA for the CDR3 is TGTGCCAGCAGCGACCCAGGGGGGACCTCATCAGGAGCCCAGTACTTC. Residues: CASSDPGGTSSGAQYF.